One sample yielded the 18 T cell receptor beta chains listed below, sequenced in a study of blood T cell repertoires in COVID-19. TCRdb keeps only in-frame clones here, not all; method: immunoSEQ multiplex PCR. In the table there are 90,000 to 120,000 clones, more than 80% of which are singletons. Sequencing was carried out using peripheral blood. The receptors shown here come from a woman older than 75 with acute or convalescent COVID-19.

This clone has a handful of counts. V and J are TRBV2 and TRBJ2-7; 7 nucleotides agree with TRBD1. J was trimmed by 6 bases and V by 7 bases; bases with no gene match: 6. The CDR3 spans 12 residues. Per germline, CDR1 SNHLY and CDR2 FYNNEI. The CDR3 bases are TGTGCCAGCACCACAAACAGGGGCGAGCAGTACTTC. Translated: CASTTNRGEQYF.

This chain joins TRBV6-1 and TRBJ2-1; D is perhaps TRBD1 (7 bases). Between the trimmed V and J ends, which lost 6 bases and 6 bases, there was a span of 15 bases. CDR1 is MNHNS and CDR2 is SASEGT in the germline V gene. This CDR3 has 14 residues. The CDR3 DNA is TGTGCCAGCAGACAGGGGACTCAGGGCAATGAGCAGTTCTTC. This gives the protein CASRQGTQGNEQFF.

J is TRBJ2-3 and V is TRBV19; 9 bases fit TRBD2. The germline V gene encodes CDR1 LNHDA and CDR2 SQIVND (reference sequence). Trimming cost V 6 bases and J 8 bases; bases outside gene matches: 9. The CDR3 is 14 amino acids. This CDR3 reads CASRAAGGRGTQYF. CDR3 sequence (DNA): TGTGCCAGTAGAGCTGCGGGGGGGCGGGGTACGCAGTATTTT.

CDR3 residues: CASMTGRIETQYF. CDR3 DNA sequence: TGTGCCAGCATGACAGGGCGGATCGAGACCCAGTACTTC. The rearrangement links TRBV7-8 to TRBJ2-5; 7 nucleotides match TRBD1. The CDR3 totals 13 residues. Germline assignment: CDR1 SGHVS and CDR2 FQNEAQ. V dropped 7 bases and J dropped 5; count of bases not matched to a gene: 7.

V is TRBV27 and J is TRBJ2-5; maybe TRBD1 (6 bases). The germline V gene has CDR1 MNHEY and CDR2 SMNVEV (reference sequence). CDR3 length: 17 amino acids. Trimming removed 3 bases at V and 4 bases at J, with 21 bases between. Here the CDR3 reads CASSFSVGAGGRETQYF. The CDR3 DNA reads TGTGCCAGCAGTTTCTCCGTGGGGGCGGGTGGGAGAGAGACCCAGTACTTC.

CDR3 in amino acids: CASSEVAAGNTIYF. DNA of the CDR3: TGTGCCAGCAGTGAAGTGGCAGCTGGAAACACCATATATTTT. This chain uses TRBV6-1 with TRBJ1-3; no definite D call. Between the trimmed V and J ends, which lost 1 base and 2 bases, there was a span of 6 bases. The CDR3 loop spans 14 amino acids. Germline CDR1 MNHNS, CDR2 SASEGT.

This chain uses TRBV19 with TRBJ2-1, with a possible D match to TRBD2 (6 bases). Germline CDR1 LNHDA, CDR2 SQIVND (reference sequence). The CDR3 is 13 residues long. V shed 3 bases and J shed 4 bases, with 7 bases lying between them. In DNA, the CDR3 is TGTGCCAGTAGTATGGGACTGTACAATGAGCAGTTCTTC. It is translated as CASSMGLYNEQFF.

The J gene is TRBJ1-2, the V gene TRBV28; no reliable D call. The germline V gene has CDR1 MDHEN and CDR2 SYDVKM. Trimming removed 0 bases from V and 0 bases from J, with 5 bases in between. This CDR3 comprises 14 residues. The CDR3 sequence: CASSLWSANYGYTF. Here the CDR3 DNA reads TGTGCCAGCAGTTTATGGTCAGCTAACTATGGCTACACCTTC.

The chain recombines TRBV19 with TRBJ1-5; 10 positions match TRBD1. Germline lookup yields CDR1 LNHDA and CDR2 SQIVND (reference sequence). This CDR3 region has 16 residues. V shed 1 base and J 6 bases; nucleotides not matched to a gene: 6. The CDR3 DNA follows: TGTGCCAGTAGTATAGTTGGGACAGGGGTAGGTCAGCCCCAGCATTTT. Translation gives CASSIVGTGVGQPQHF.

The chain uses TRBV5-1 and TRBJ2-3; D perhaps matches TRBD2 (6 bases). Germline CDR1 SGHRS, CDR2 YFSETQ. The CDR3 runs to 15 residues. Between the trimmed V and J ends, which lost 4 bases and 0 bases, there was a span of 12 bases. This CDR3 is CASSNGGTSTDTQYF. The CDR3 coding sequence is TGCGCCAGCAGCAACGGCGGGACTAGCACAGATACGCAGTATTTT.

The gene calls are TRBV10-3 and TRBJ2-7; the D gene is possibly TRBD2 (5 bases). CDR3 length: 13 amino acids. Germline V lookup: CDR1 ENHRY, CDR2 SYGVKD. The V end lost 7 bases, the J end lost 1 base, and 11 bases lay between the germline ends. The CDR3 here is CAITPGTSYEQYF. CDR3 DNA: TGTGCCATCACTCCGGGAACTTCCTACGAGCAGTACTTC.

V usage is TRBV5-4 and J usage is TRBJ1-1; 9 bases line up with TRBD1. CDR3 size: 13 residues. Germline trimming cut 6 bases from V and 4 bases from J; bases unmatched to any gene: 4. CDR1 and CDR2 (germline): SGHNT, YYREEE (reference sequence). The CDR3: CASTRTGVTEAFF. The CDR3 bases are TGTGCCAGCACCCGGACAGGGGTCACTGAAGCTTTCTTT.

The V and J genes are TRBV5-1 and TRBJ2-7, with 12 bases fitting TRBD1. V trimming: 4 bases; J trimming: 6 bases; junction bases outside the gene matches: 11. The CDR3 length is 16 residues. Germline-derived CDR1 and CDR2 are SGHRS and YFSETQ. CDR3 in amino acids: CASSLGTGGGLGEQYF. CDR3 nucleotide sequence: TGCGCCAGCAGCCTGGGGACAGGGGGCGGACTTGGCGAGCAGTACTTC.

J is TRBJ1-1 and V is TRBV12-3 or TRBV12-4; the D gene is possibly TRBD1 (5 bases). This CDR3 is 13 amino acids long. Trimming pared 1 base from V and 3 bases from J, leaving 6 bases between. The CDR3 bases are TGTGCCAGCAGTTTAGTAGGGGACACTGAAGCTTTCTTT. Its protein is CASSLVGDTEAFF.

The sample holds one count of this clone. The V and J genes are TRBV5-1 and TRBJ1-1; TRBD1 matches 8 bases. CDR3 length equals 15 residues. Unmatched junction bases numbered 1, after V lost 0 bases and J lost 0 bases. Looked up from germline, CDR1 is SGHRS and CDR2 is YFSETQ. The CDR3 here is CASSLDRGVNTEAFF. Written as DNA, the CDR3 is TGCGCCAGCAGCTTGGACAGGGGGGTGAACACTGAAGCTTTCTTT.

The V and J genes are TRBV6-5 and TRBJ2-7, with TRBD1 matching 7 bases. CDR1 and CDR2 from the germline V gene are MNHEY and SVGAGI. The CDR3 sequence is 15 residues long. With V trimmed by 7 bases and J by 0 bases, 9 bases remained unmatched. In nucleotides, the CDR3 is TGTGCCAGCACCCCTGAGGGGGCGGTCTCCTACGAGCAGTACTTC. It codes for CASTPEGAVSYEQYF.

The CDR3 DNA reads as TGTGCCACCAGCAGAGACGGACAGTGGTTATTCTCTGGGGCCAACGTCCTGACTTTC. It translates to CATSRDGQWLFSGANVLTF. The chain is built from TRBV15 and TRBJ2-6; D perhaps matches TRBD1 (6 bases). The germline V and J ends were trimmed by 0 bases and 0 bases, with 15 bases remaining between them. The CDR3 has 19 amino acids. Germline assignment: CDR1 LNHNV and CDR2 YYDKDF (reference sequence).

The CDR3 loop reads CASSVEGDSNSPLHF. CDR3 DNA: TGTGCCAGCAGCGTAGAAGGGGACAGCAATTCACCCCTCCACTTT. The chain combines TRBV9 with TRBJ1-6; 7 positions match TRBD1. The CDR3 is 15 residues long. With V trimmed by 0 bases and J by 7 bases, 4 bases remained unmatched. The V gene's germline CDR1 is SGDLS and CDR2 YYNGEE.